This TCR beta chain was sequenced during a study of blood T cell repertoires in COVID-19. Study-level background: Researchers got acute and convalescent COVID-19 samples from the United States, Italy and Spain. PBMCs, B-cell-depleted T cells, or T cells were the source of the cDNA or gDNA that made up the material.

Methods used by the authors: Estimated nucleated cell counts came from reference gene primer amplification. TCRdb's copy holds only in-frame clones and misses some; the assay was immunoSEQ multiplex PCR. That table furnishes V, J and clone size, whereas the DNA furnished D and trimming. In the table there are tens of thousands of clones, 87% of which are singletons. CDR1 is LGHNA and CDR2 is YNFKEQ in the germline V gene. V lost 3 bases to trimming and J lost 6 bases; unmatched junction nucleotides: 9. This CDR3 has 15 residues. This sequence was found in a man aged 60-69 years with active COVID-19. This chain joins TRBV4-2 and TRBJ1-1; 8 bases map to TRBD1. Sequenced input: peripheral blood. The chain's CDR3 is CASSQLGQGEAEAFF. CDR3 DNA: TGTGCCAGCAGCCAGCTCGGACAGGGAGAGGCTGAAGCTTTCTTT.